The rows below give T cell receptor beta chains drawn from one sample of a study of cytomegalovirus exposure and HLA in healthy donors. Assay: immunoSEQ multiplex PCR; the TCRdb copy retains only in-frame clones and omits some. The sample shows under 200,000 clones, over 75% of them seen only once. The sequencing input was PBMCs. These receptors were collected from a woman aged 18-30 years in good health and CMV-seronegative. Each CDR3 is given with its conserved first and last residue. Fields, in order: D gene, J gene, clone size, V gene, CDR3 protein, CDR3 DNA. A D gene is named only where the DNA matches it firmly. Only part of the rows carry a size: once, few, many, or a class if the clone is expanded.

>NA|TRBJ1-1|NA|TRBV19
CASSVQGLVNTEAFF
TGTGCCAGTAGTGTGCAGGGGCTGGTGAACACTGAAGCTTTCTTT
>NA|TRBJ2-7|NA|TRBV6-1
CASRIMGQGGYEQYF
TGTGCCAGCAGGATAATGGGACAAGGAGGCTACGAGCAGTACTTC
>TRBD2|TRBJ2-3|NA|TRBV7-8
CASSSLASGSTDTQYF
TGTGCCAGCAGCTCGCTGGCTAGCGGGAGTACAGATACGCAGTATTTT
>TRBD1|TRBJ1-1|NA|TRBV6-5
CASSPRQGRDTEAFF
TGTGCCAGCAGCCCCCGACAGGGAAGGGACACTGAAGCTTTCTTT
>NA|TRBJ2-1|NA|TRBV15
CATSRDGATYNEQFF
TGTGCCACCAGCAGAGATGGAGCTACCTACAATGAGCAGTTCTTC
>NA|TRBJ2-5|NA|TRBV6-6
CASRSGQLQETQYF
TGTGCCAGCAGGTCCGGACAGCTACAAGAGACCCAGTACTTC
>NA|TRBJ2-1|NA|TRBV5-5
CASSLDGSYNEQFF
TGTGCCAGCAGCTTGGACGGGTCCTACAATGAGCAGTTCTTC
>NA|TRBJ2-3|NA|TRBV10-2
CASSEQGTKADTQYF
TGCGCCAGCAGTGAGCAGGGTACCAAGGCAGATACGCAGTATTTT
>TRBD2|TRBJ2-7|once|TRBV4-1
CASRLLADRSYEQYF
TGCGCCAGCAGACTTCTAGCGGATAGATCCTACGAGCAGTACTTC
>TRBD2|TRBJ2-7|once|TRBV11-2
CASSLGPGLAYEQYF
TGTGCCAGCAGCTTAGGACCGGGACTAGCCTACGAGCAGTACTTC
>NA|TRBJ1-6|NA|TRBV27
CASSLDGGLSLRDSPLHF
TGTGCCAGCAGTTTAGATGGCGGCCTATCTCTCCGGGATTCACCCCTCCACTTT
>NA|TRBJ2-2|NA|TRBV9
CASSSQGSNTGELFF
TGTGCCAGCAGCTCCCAGGGGTCGAACACCGGGGAGCTGTTTTTT
>TRBD1|TRBJ1-1|once|TRBV4-1
CASSQGRALGGAGTEAFF
TGCGCCAGCAGCCAAGGAAGAGCGCTAGGGGGCGCTGGCACTGAAGCTTTCTTT
>NA|TRBJ1-2|NA|TRBV28
CASSLGGVDYGYTF
TGTGCCAGCAGTTTAGGAGGGGTAGACTATGGCTACACCTTC
>TRBD1|TRBJ2-3|NA|TRBV6-6
CASLEGGRGQVDTQYF
TGTGCCAGCCTCGAAGGTGGCAGGGGGCAAGTGGATACGCAGTATTTT
>TRBD1|TRBJ2-1|NA|TRBV9
CASSVNGGQVSGNEQFF
TGTGCCAGCAGCGTGAATGGTGGACAGGTATCGGGGAATGAGCAGTTCTTC
>TRBD2|TRBJ2-5|NA|TRBV5-1
CASSQNPGLAGWQETQYF
TGCGCCAGCAGCCAAAACCCGGGACTAGCGGGATGGCAAGAGACTCAGTACTTC
>NA|TRBJ1-2|once|TRBV2
CASSGVTAYGYTF
TGTGCCAGCAGTGGGGTTACAGCCTATGGCTACACCTTC
>TRBD1|TRBJ2-7|NA|TRBV28
CASSLEDQGAEQYF
TGTGCCAGCAGTTTGGAGGACCAGGGGGCCGAGCAGTACTTC
>NA|TRBJ2-2|once|TRBV19
CASSIDLPGELFF
TGTGCCAGTAGTATAGATCTTCCCGGGGAGCTGTTTTTT
>NA|TRBJ1-1|NA|TRBV27
CASSLSSRFAGGAFF
TGTGCCAGCAGTTTATCGAGTCGATTTGCCGGGGGAGCTTTCTTT
>TRBD2|TRBJ2-7|NA|TRBV28
CASRSSSGSSYEQYF
TGTGCCAGCAGAAGCTCTAGCGGGAGCTCCTACGAGCAGTACTTC
>TRBD1|TRBJ2-3|few|TRBV25-1
CASSELDRDRNTDTQYF
TGTGCCAGCAGTGAACTTGACCGGGACAGAAATACAGATACGCAGTATTTT
>TRBD1|TRBJ1-5|NA|TRBV28
CASSAHRQGGNQPQHF
TGTGCCAGCAGTGCACATCGACAGGGGGGCAATCAGCCCCAGCATTTT
>NA|TRBJ1-3|NA|TRBV7-2
CASSLAGSSGNTIYF
TGTGCCAGCAGCTTAGCGGGGAGCTCTGGAAACACCATATATTTT
>TRBD1|TRBJ2-7|NA|TRBV5-8
CASRTRQGSYEQYF
TGTGCCAGCAGGACGAGACAGGGGTCCTACGAGCAGTACTTC
>NA|TRBJ1-4|NA|TRBV18
CASSTVLRADEKLFF
TGTGCCAGCTCAACTGTCTTGAGGGCAGATGAAAAACTGTTTTTT
>NA|TRBJ2-7|NA|TRBV18
CASSPPGGNSYEQYF
TGTGCCAGCTCACCACCGGGGGGAAACTCCTACGAGCAGTACTTC
>NA|TRBJ1-1|NA|TRBV28
CASSLYQGRITEAFF
TGTGCCAGCAGTTTATATCAGGGTCGGATCACTGAAGCTTTCTTT
>NA|TRBJ1-2|NA|TRBV28
CASSFDWATLGGYTF
TGTGCCAGCAGTTTTGATTGGGCTACACTGGGTGGCTACACCTTC
>NA|TRBJ2-4|NA|TRBV7-9
CASSLLRGTSKNIQYF
TGTGCCAGCAGCTTATTAAGGGGGACATCCAAAAACATTCAGTACTTC
>NA|TRBJ1-5|NA|TRBV4-1
CASSQEEGYQPQHF
TGCGCCAGCAGCCAAGAGGAGGGTTATCAGCCCCAGCATTTT
>NA|TRBJ2-1|NA|TRBV11-1
CASSLTRYNEQFF
TGTGCCAGCAGCTTAACCAGGTACAATGAGCAGTTCTTC
>NA|TRBJ1-6|NA|TRBV2
CASSEGFSYNSPLHF
TGTGCCAGCAGTGAAGGGTTTAGCTATAATTCACCCCTCCACTTT
>NA|TRBJ2-7|NA|TRBV6-1
CASSETILYEQYF
TGTGCCAGCAGTGAAACAATCCTCTACGAGCAGTACTTC
>NA|TRBJ2-7|NA|TRBV5-1
CASSPTGSSYEQYF
TGCGCCAGCAGCCCAACAGGAAGCTCCTACGAGCAGTACTTC
>TRBD1|TRBJ2-5|NA|TRBV5-4
CASSLLPGQGQETQYF
TGTGCCAGCAGCTTGCTCCCGGGACAGGGCCAAGAGACCCAGTACTTC
>NA|TRBJ2-5|once|TRBV6-1
CASNTGSIVETQYF
TGTGCCAGCAACACAGGGTCCATTGTCGAGACCCAGTACTTC
>NA|TRBJ2-5|NA|TRBV29-1
CSVEPATIQQETQYF
TGCAGCGTTGAGCCAGCTACTATTCAACAAGAGACCCAGTACTTC
>NA|TRBJ2-7|NA|TRBV7-9
CASSSPRTAAYEQYF
TGTGCCAGCAGCTCGCCCCGGACAGCCGCCTACGAGCAGTACTTC
>NA|TRBJ1-1|NA|TRBV7-2
CASSLEGWAGEAFF
TGTGCCAGCAGCTTAGAGGGATGGGCGGGTGAAGCTTTCTTT
>NA|TRBJ1-4|few|TRBV5-6
CASSLDREGEKLFF
TGTGCCAGCAGCTTGGACAGGGAGGGCGAAAAACTGTTTTTT
>NA|TRBJ1-1|NA|TRBV6-5
CASSYRSNTEAFF
TGTGCCAGCAGTTACAGGAGTAACACTGAAGCTTTCTTT
>TRBD1|TRBJ2-5|few|TRBV4-2
CASSQVPDRGQETQYF
TGTGCCAGCAGCCAAGTACCGGACAGGGGCCAAGAGACCCAGTACTTC
>TRBD1|TRBJ2-3|NA|TRBV25-1
CASSVDRSTDTQYF
TGTGCCAGCAGTGTGGACAGGAGCACAGATACGCAGTATTTT
>TRBD2|TRBJ2-7|NA|TRBV4-1
CASSQDFLAGAPYEQYF
TGCGCCAGCAGCCAAGATTTTCTAGCGGGGGCCCCGTACGAGCAGTACTTC
>NA|TRBJ2-5|NA|TRBV19
CASSGGDFQETQYF
TGTGCCAGTAGTGGAGGGGACTTTCAAGAGACCCAGTACTTC
>NA|TRBJ1-2|NA|TRBV14
CASSLRPDSGYGYTF
TGTGCCAGCAGCCTAAGACCGGACAGTGGGTATGGCTACACCTTC
>TRBD1|TRBJ1-5|few|TRBV5-8
CASSLAWDSISNQPQHF
TGTGCCAGCAGCTTGGCCTGGGACAGTATCAGCAATCAGCCCCAGCATTTT
>NA|TRBJ1-2|NA|TRBV28
CASSTGPTTSYGYTF
TGTGCCAGCAGTACGGGTCCTACTACTTCCTATGGCTACACCTTC
>NA|TRBJ2-5|NA|TRBV21-1
CASITDRGETQYF
TGTGCCAGCATCACGGACAGGGGCGAGACCCAGTACTTC
>TRBD2|TRBJ2-7|NA|TRBV6-1
CASSWLAGGPGEQYF
TGTGCCAGCAGTTGGCTAGCGGGAGGGCCAGGCGAGCAGTACTTC
>NA|TRBJ1-5|few|TRBV21-1
CASSPRFRRGQPQHF
TGTGCCAGCAGTCCTCGATTTCGACGAGGGCAGCCCCAGCATTTT